This is a list of T cell receptor beta chains from one sample in a study of identifying expanded T cells in peripheral blood. Assay used: immunoSEQ multiplex PCR; TCRdb lists only in-frame clones, some missing. This table holds more than 45,000 clones, about four fifths found once. Sequencing used blood. Every receptor here comes from a person aged 18 to 70 in good health. Each CDR3 is given with its conserved first and last residue. Expanded clones are given a class, and other clones once, few, many or no size at all.

>TRBV4-3|.
CASSQGFSGKPYEQYF
>TRBV5-8|.
CASSQGLALYNEQFF
>TRBV5-1|.
CASSWRGPNTGELFF
>TRBV9|.
CASSVGPGENTEAFF
>TRBV2|.
CASSLTREGELFF
>TRBV18|.
CASSTRASGYQETQYF
>TRBV29-1|.
CSVEEVAGTDTQYF
>TRBV5-6|medium-sized
CASSGSGVYEQYF
>TRBV11-3|.
CASSLSTNYGYTF
>TRBV4-2|.
CASSPHGPSDSPLHF
>TRBV5-1|.
CASSLPGGAYEQYF
>TRBV27|.
CALTTGTSVNQETQYF
>TRBV11-2|.
CASSLDGQSSYEQYF
>TRBV5-1|once
CASRGTGGLNTEAFF
>TRBV11-3|.
CASSFTSLAKNIQYF
>TRBV19|.
CASSKRDRLTGELFF
>TRBV19|.
CASSLTITGSFRTEAFF
>TRBV27|.
CASSLRAGWAGELFF
>TRBV4-2|.
CASSQGLGNSPLHF
>TRBV7-2|.
CASSPGGAGANVLTF
>TRBV5-1|.
CASSLTSGRNNEQFF
>TRBV6-1|.
CASKGSGSSYEQYF
>TRBV5-4|.
CASSLRAGSLDYGYTF
>TRBV11-2|.
CASSLVQGRGTDTQYF
>TRBV6-5|.
CASSYSGRAYEQYF
>TRBV7-2|.
CASSLAPVQGTQYF
>TRBV7-2|.
CASSLTYSSYNEQFF
>TRBV11-3|.
CASSPRTYNEQFF
>TRBV6-6|.
CASSPDQWNTEAFF
>TRBV7-2|.
CASSAGLAGGNTQYF
>TRBV30|.
CALRADDTQYF